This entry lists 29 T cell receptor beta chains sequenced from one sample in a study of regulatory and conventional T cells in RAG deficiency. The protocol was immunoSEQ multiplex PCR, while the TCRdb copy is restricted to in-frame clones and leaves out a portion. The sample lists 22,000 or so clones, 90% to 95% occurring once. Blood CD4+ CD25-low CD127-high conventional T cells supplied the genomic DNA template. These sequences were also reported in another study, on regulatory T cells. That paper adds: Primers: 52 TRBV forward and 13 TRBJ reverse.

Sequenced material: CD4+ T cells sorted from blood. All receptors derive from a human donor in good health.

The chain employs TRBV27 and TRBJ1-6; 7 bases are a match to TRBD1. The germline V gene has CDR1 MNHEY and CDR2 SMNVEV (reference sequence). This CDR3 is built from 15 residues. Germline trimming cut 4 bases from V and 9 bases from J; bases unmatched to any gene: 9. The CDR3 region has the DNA TGTGCCAGCAGTTCCGGGACAGACCTGAGTTCACCCCTCCACTTT. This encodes CASSSGTDLSSPLHF.

The CDR3 sequence is CASSIGQGNYEQYF. The CDR3 DNA sequence: TGTGCCAGCAGCATTGGACAGGGGAACTACGAGCAGTACTTC. The V call is TRBV5-6, the J call TRBJ2-7, with TRBD1 identical over 9 bases. This CDR3 has 14 amino acids. The V segment lost 4 bases and the J segment 3 bases; nucleotides outside the gene matches: 5. CDR1 and CDR2 (germline): SGHDT, YYEEEE.

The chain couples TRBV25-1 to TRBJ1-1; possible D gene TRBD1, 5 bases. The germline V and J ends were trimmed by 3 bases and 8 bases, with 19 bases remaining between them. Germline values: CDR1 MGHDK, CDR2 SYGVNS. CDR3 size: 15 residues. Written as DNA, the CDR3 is TGTGCCAGCAGTGATCTAGCTCGTGGGGCCGGAGAAGCTTTCTTT. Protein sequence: CASSDLARGAGEAFF.

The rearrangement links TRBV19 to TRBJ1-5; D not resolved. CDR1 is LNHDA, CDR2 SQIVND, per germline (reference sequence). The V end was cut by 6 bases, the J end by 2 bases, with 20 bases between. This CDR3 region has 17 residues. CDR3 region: CASSPTEPQIGNQPQHF. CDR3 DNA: TGTGCCAGTAGCCCGACGGAGCCCCAAATAGGCAATCAGCCCCAGCATTTT.

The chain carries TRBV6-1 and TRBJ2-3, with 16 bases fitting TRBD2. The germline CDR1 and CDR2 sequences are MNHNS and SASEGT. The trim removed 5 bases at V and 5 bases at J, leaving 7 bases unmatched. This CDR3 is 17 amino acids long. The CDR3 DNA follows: TGTGCCAGCAGTCAAGGGACTAGCGGGGGGGCCGTAGATACGCAGTATTTT. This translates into CASSQGTSGGAVDTQYF.

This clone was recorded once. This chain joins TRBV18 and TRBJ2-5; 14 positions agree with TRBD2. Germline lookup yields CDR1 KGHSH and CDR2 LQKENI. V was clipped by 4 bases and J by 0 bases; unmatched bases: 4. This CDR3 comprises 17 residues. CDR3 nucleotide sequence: TGTGCCAGCTCACAGGGACTAGCGGGGGTTTACCAAGAGACCCAGTACTTC. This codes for CASSQGLAGVYQETQYF.

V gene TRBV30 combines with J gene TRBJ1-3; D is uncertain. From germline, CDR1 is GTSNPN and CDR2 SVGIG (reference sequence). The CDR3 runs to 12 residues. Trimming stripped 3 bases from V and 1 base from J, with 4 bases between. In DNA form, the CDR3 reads TGTGCCTGGAGAGTTTCTGGAAACACCATATATTTT. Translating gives CAWRVSGNTIYF. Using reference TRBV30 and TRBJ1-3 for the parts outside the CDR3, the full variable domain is SQTIHQWPATLVQPVGSPLSLECTVEGTSNPNLYWYRQAAGRGLQLLFYSVGIGQISSEVPQNLSASRPQDRQFILSSKKLLLSDSGFYLCAWRVSGNTIYFGEGSWLTVV.

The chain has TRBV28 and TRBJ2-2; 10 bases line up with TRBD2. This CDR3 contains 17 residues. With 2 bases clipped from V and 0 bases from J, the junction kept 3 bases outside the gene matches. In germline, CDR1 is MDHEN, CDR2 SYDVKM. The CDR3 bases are TGTGCCAGCAGTTTAGCAGCGGGAGGGACGAACACCGGGGAGCTGTTTTTT. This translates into CASSLAAGGTNTGELFF.

The CDR3 protein is CASSPRGRGTGGTEAFF. In DNA, the CDR3 is TGCGCCAGCAGCCCTAGGGGACGGGGGACTGGCGGCACTGAAGCTTTCTTT. This chain uses TRBV5-1 with TRBJ1-1, with a tentative D call TRBD1 (5 bases). The CDR3 spans 17 residues. Germline CDR1 and CDR2: SGHRS and YFSETQ. V lost 4 bases and J 4 bases, leaving 23 bases between the germline ends. The full variable domain, with the rest looked up from reference TRBV5-1 and TRBJ1-1, is KAGVTQTPRYLIKTRGQQVTLSCSPISGHRSVSWYQQTPGQGLQFLFEYFSETQRNKGNFPGRFSGRQFSNSRSEMNVSTLELGDSALYLCASSPRGRGTGGTEAFFGQGTRLTVV.

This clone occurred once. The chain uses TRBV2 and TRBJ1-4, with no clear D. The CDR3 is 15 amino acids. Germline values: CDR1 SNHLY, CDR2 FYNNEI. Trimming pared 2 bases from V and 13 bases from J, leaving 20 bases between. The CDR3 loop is CASSEKVGPQETLFF. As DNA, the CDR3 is TGTGCCAGCAGTGAAAAGGTCGGACCTCAAGAGACACTGTTTTTT. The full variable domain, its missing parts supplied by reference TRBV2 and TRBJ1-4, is EPEVTQTPSHQVTQMGQEVILRCVPISNHLYFYWYRQILGQKVEFLVSFYNNEISEKSEIFDDQFSVERPDGSNFTLKIRSTKLEDSAMYFCASSEKVGPQETLFFGSGTQLSVL.

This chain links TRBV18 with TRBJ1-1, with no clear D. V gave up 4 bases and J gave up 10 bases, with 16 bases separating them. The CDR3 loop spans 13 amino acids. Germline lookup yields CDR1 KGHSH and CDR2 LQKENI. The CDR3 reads CASSLSAYTGAFF. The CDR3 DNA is TGTGCCAGCTCACTATCGGCTTACACCGGAGCTTTCTTT.

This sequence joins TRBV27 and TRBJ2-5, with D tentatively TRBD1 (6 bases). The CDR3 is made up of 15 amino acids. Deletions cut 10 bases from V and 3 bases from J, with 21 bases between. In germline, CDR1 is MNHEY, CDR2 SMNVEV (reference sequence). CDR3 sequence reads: CATRLSGQGKETQYF. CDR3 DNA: TGTGCCACCAGGTTGAGTGGTCAGGGGAAAGAGACCCAGTACTTC.

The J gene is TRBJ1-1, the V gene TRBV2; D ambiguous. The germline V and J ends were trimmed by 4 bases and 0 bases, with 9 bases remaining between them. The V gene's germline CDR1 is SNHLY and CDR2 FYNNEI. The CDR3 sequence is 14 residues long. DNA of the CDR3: TGTGCCAGCAGTGTCCCACCCCTGAACACTGAAGCTTTCTTT. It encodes CASSVPPLNTEAFF.

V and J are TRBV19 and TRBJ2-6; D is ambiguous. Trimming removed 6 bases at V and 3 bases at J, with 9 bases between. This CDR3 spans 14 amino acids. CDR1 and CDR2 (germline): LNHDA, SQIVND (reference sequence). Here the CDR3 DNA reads TGTGCCAGTAGGCAGGCCGGTGGGGCCAACGTCCTGACTTTC. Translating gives CASRQAGGANVLTF.

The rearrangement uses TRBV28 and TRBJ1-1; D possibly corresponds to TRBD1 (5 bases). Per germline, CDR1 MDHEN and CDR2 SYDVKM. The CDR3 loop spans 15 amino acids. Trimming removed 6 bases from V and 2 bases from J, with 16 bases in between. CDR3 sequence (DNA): TGTGCCAGCAGCCTGCAAGGGGCGGGAAACACTGAAGCTTTCTTT. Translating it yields CASSLQGAGNTEAFF.

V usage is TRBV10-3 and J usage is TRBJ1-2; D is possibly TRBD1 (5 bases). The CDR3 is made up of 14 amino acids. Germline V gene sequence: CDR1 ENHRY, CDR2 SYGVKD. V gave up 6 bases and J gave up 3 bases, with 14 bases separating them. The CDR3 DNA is TGTGCCATCAGAGAAGGGGCGCGGGACTATGGCTACACCTTC. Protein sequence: CAIREGARDYGYTF.

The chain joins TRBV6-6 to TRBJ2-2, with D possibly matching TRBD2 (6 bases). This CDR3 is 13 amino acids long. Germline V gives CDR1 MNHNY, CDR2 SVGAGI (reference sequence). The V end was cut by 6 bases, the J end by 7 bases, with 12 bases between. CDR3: CASSRDSNGELFF. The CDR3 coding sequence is TGTGCCAGCAGCCGGGACTCGAACGGGGAGCTGTTTTTT.

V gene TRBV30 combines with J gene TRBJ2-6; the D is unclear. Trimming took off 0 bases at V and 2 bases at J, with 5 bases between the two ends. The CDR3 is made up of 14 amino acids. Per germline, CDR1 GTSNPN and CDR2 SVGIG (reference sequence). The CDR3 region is CAWSVSAGANVLTF. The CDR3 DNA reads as TGTGCCTGGAGTGTGTCGGCTGGGGCCAACGTCCTGACTTTC. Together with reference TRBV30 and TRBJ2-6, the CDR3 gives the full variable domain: SQTIHQWPATLVQPVGSPLSLECTVEGTSNPNLYWYRQAAGRGLQLLFYSVGIGQISSEVPQNLSASRPQDRQFILSSKKLLLSDSGFYLCAWSVSAGANVLTFGAGSRLTVL.

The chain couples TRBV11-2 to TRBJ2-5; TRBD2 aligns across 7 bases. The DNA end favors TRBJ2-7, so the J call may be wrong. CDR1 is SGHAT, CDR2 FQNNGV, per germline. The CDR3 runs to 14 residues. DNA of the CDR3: TGTGCCAGCAGCTTAGCGGGACTAACCTACGAGCAGTACTTC. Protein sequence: CASSLAGLTYEQYF.

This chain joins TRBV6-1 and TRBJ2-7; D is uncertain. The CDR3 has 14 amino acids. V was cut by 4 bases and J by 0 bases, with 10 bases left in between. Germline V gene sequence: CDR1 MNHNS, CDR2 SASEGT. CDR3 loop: CASSAQPDSYEQYF. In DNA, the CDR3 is TGTGCCAGCAGTGCCCAGCCGGACTCCTACGAGCAGTACTTC.

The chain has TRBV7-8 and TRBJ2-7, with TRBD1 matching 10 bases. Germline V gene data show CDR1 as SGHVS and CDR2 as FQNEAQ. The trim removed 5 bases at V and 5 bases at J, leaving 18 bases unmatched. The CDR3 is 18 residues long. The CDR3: CASSPSFILGQGTDEQYF. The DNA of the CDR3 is TGTGCCAGCAGCCCCAGCTTTATCCTGGGACAGGGGACGGACGAGCAGTACTTC. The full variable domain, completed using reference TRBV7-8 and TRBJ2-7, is GAGVSQSPRYKVAKRGQDVALRCDPISGHVSLFWYQQALGQGPEFLTYFQNEAQLDKSGLPSDRFFAERPEGSVSTLKIQRTQQEDSAVYLCASSPSFILGQGTDEQYFGPGTRLTVT.

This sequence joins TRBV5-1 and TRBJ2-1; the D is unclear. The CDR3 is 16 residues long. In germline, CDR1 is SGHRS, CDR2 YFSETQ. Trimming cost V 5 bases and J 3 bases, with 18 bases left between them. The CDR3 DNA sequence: TGCGCCAGCAGACACGGCCGGGTCCTCGGCTACAATGAGCAGTTCTTC. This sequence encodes CASRHGRVLGYNEQFF.

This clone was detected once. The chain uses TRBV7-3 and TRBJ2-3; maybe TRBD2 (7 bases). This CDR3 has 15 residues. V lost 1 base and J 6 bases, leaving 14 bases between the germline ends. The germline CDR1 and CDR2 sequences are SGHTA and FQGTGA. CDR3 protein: CASSLSGGAMDTQYF. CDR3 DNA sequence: TGTGCCAGCAGCTTAAGTGGGGGGGCCATGGATACGCAGTATTTT.

The CDR3 DNA reads TGTGCCAGCAGTGAGTTACAGGGCATAGGAAACACCATATATTTT. Amino acid sequence: CASSELQGIGNTIYF. The rearrangement uses TRBV6-1 and TRBJ1-3; the D gene is possibly TRBD1 (6 bases). V was pared by 3 bases and J by 4 bases, with 13 bases between. This CDR3 contains 15 residues. CDR1 MNHNS and CDR2 SASEGT come from the germline V gene.

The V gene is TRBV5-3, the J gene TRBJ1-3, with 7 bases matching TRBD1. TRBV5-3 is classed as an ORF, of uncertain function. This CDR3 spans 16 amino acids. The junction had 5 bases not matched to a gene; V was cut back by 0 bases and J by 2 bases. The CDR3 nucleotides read TGTGCCAGAAGCTTGGGACAGGGTCGCGCTGGAAACACCATATATTTT. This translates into CARSLGQGRAGNTIYF.

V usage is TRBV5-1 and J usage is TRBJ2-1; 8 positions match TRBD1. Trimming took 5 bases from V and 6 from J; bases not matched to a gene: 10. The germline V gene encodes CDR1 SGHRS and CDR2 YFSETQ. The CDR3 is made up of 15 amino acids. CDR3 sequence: CASSIEDRASNEQFF. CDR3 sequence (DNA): TGCGCCAGCAGTATAGAGGACAGGGCGAGCAATGAGCAGTTCTTC. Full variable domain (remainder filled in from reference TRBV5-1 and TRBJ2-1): KAGVTQTPRYLIKTRGQQVTLSCSPISGHRSVSWYQQTPGQGLQFLFEYFSETQRNKGNFPGRFSGRQFSNSRSEMNVSTLELGDSALYLCASSIEDRASNEQFFGPGTRLTVL.

CDR3 DNA sequence: TGTGCCAGCAGTACTTCCTGGGGGCGTGAAAAACTGTTTTTT. Amino acid sequence: CASSTSWGREKLFF. The chain joins TRBV6-1 to TRBJ1-4, with a weak D call TRBD1 (6 bases). CDR1 and CDR2 from the germline V gene are MNHNS and SASEGT. Deletions cut 5 bases from V and 7 bases from J, with 14 bases between. The CDR3 loop spans 14 amino acids.

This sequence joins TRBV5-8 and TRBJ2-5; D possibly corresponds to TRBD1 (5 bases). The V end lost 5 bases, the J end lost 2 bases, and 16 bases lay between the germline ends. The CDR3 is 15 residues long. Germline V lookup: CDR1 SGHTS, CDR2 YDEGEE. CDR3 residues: CASSPARQRQETQYF. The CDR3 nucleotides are TGTGCCAGCAGTCCGGCACGACAGAGACAAGAGACCCAGTACTTC. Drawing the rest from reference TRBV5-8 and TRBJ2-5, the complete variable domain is EAGVTQSPTHLIKTRGQQATLRCSPISGHTSVYWYQQALGLGLQFLLWYDEGEERNRGNFPPRFSGRQFPNYSSELNVNALELEDSALYLCASSPARQRQETQYFGPGTRLLVL.

Here the CDR3 DNA reads TGCGCCAGCACCCCTCGGACCCAAACGAACACCGGGGAGCTGTTTTTT. This gives the protein CASTPRTQTNTGELFF. This chain links TRBV4-1 with TRBJ2-2; D call uncertain. There are 16 residues in the CDR3. CDR1 is MGHRA, CDR2 YSYEKL, per germline. V was pared by 7 bases and J by 0 bases, with 15 bases between.